This section outlines one T cell receptor (beta chain) sequence together with its context. Germline CDR1 and CDR2: MDHEN and SYDVKM. This CDR3 has 17 residues. Between the trimmed V and J ends, which lost 6 bases and 0 bases, there was a span of 15 bases. These data come from a study of shared clonotypes between healthy human individuals. Naive CD8 cells lacked CD45RO and underwent positive selection for CCR7, leaving out terminally differentiated effector memory CD45RA+ cells. Sequencing used immunoSEQ multiplex PCR; TCRdb keeps in-frame clones, though not all of them. The data show millions of clones, less than 95% seen once.

The clonotype originates from a man between 18 and 29 years old in good health. The sample comprised naive CD8+ T cells sorted from blood. The V call is TRBV28, the J call TRBJ1-6; weak D call: TRBD1 (5 bases). The CDR3 DNA reads as TGTGCCAGCAGGGCCGACAGATTTAGCTCCTATAATTCACCCCTCCACTTT. Amino acids: CASRADRFSSYNSPLHF.